Listed here are 32 T cell receptor beta chains from one sample, sequenced in a study of shared clonotypes between healthy human individuals. Naivety among CD8 cells was defined by CD45RO negativity and positive CCR7 selection, thereby excluding terminally differentiated effector memory CD45RA+ cells. Here immunoSEQ multiplex PCR was the method, and the copy in TCRdb shows in-frame clones only, minus some. Of over 750,000 clones in the sample, 96% were seen once. The material sequenced was naive CD8+ T cells sorted from blood. Every receptor here comes from a man in his thirties or forties in good health.

The chain employs TRBV5-1 and TRBJ1-1, with 8 bases aligning to TRBD1. Germline lookup yields CDR1 SGHRS and CDR2 YFSETQ. V lost 4 bases to trimming and J lost 0 bases; unmatched junction nucleotides: 11. The CDR3 has 17 residues. The CDR3 DNA reads as TGCGCCAGCAGCCCTGATTTAGGACAGGGATTGAACACTGAAGCTTTCTTT. Protein sequence: CASSPDLGQGLNTEAFF.

The V call is TRBV5-1, the J call TRBJ1-4; 12 bases match TRBD1. V dropped 4 bases and J dropped 7; count of bases not matched to a gene: 11. CDR3 length: 17 residues. From germline, CDR1 is SGHRS and CDR2 YFSETQ. CDR3 in DNA: TGCGCCAGCAGCCCAGGGACAGGGGGCGAGGGGAGTGAAAAACTGTTTTTT. This translates into CASSPGTGGEGSEKLFF.

This chain uses TRBV9 with TRBJ2-5; the D gene could be TRBD1 or TRBD2 (5 bases each). CDR3 size: 15 residues. Trimming cost V 0 bases and J 5 bases, with 14 bases left between them. The germline gives CDR1 SGDLS, CDR2 YYNGEE. CDR3 bases: TGTGCCAGCAGCGTAGAAGGTCAGGGACGTGAGACCCAGTACTTC. It encodes CASSVEGQGRETQYF. Full variable domain (rest looked up from reference TRBV9 and TRBJ2-5): DSGVTQTPKHLITATGQRVTLRCSPRSGDLSVYWYQQSLDQGLQFLIQYYNGEERAKGNILERFSAQQFPDLHSELNLSSLELGDSALYFCASSVEGQGRETQYFGPGTRLLVL.

Comment on this clone: The same CDR3 also results from other DNA sequences found in this sample. This chain links TRBV7-9 with TRBJ1-2, with 9 bases that match TRBD1. V lost 4 bases to trimming and J lost 1 base; unmatched junction nucleotides: 4. CDR3 size: 15 residues. Looked up from germline, CDR1 is SEHNR and CDR2 is FQNEAQ (reference sequence). In DNA form, the CDR3 reads TGTGCCAGCAGCTCGGGACAGGGAAGTAACTATGGCTACACCTTC. It specifies CASSSGQGSNYGYTF.

The gene calls are TRBV28 and TRBJ2-1; perhaps TRBD1 as D (6 bases). The germline CDR1 and CDR2 sequences are MDHEN and SYDVKM. The V gene lost 6 bases and the J gene lost 2 bases, with 17 bases spanning the gap. The CDR3 is made up of 16 amino acids. The CDR3 protein is CASSPLGRGPYNEQFF. The CDR3 DNA reads as TGTGCCAGCAGCCCCCTCGGCAGGGGTCCCTACAATGAGCAGTTCTTC.

The V and J genes are TRBV11-3 and TRBJ1-1; TRBD1 might be the D (6 bases). The V and J ends lost 5 bases and 1 base respectively, with 11 bases between them. Germline V CDR1 and CDR2: SGHNT, YENEEA. The CDR3 extends over 14 amino acids. CDR3 protein: CASSPRGRNTEAFF. CDR3 nucleotides: TGTGCCAGCAGCCCCAGGGGCAGGAACACTGAAGCTTTCTTT.

V gene TRBV7-9 combines with J gene TRBJ2-7, with a possible D match to TRBD1 (6 bases). The V and J ends lost 5 bases and 5 bases respectively, with 19 bases between them. CDR3 length equals 15 residues. CDR1 and CDR2 (germline): SEHNR, FQNEAQ (reference sequence). In nucleotides, the CDR3 is TGTGCCAGCAGCCGCCAGGACAGCGGAATCGACGAGCAGTACTTC. Protein sequence: CASSRQDSGIDEQYF.

This chain uses TRBV10-2 with TRBJ2-3, with TRBD2 as a possible D gene (5 bases). This CDR3 comprises 15 residues. V lost 2 bases to trimming and J lost 2 bases, with 11 bases between them. Germline V gives CDR1 WSHSY, CDR2 SAAADI. The DNA for the CDR3 is TGCGCCAGCAGTGAGCGGACTCGATCCACAGATACGCAGTATTTT. Amino acids: CASSERTRSTDTQYF.

The chain employs TRBV19 and TRBJ2-7, with D perhaps matching TRBD1 (6 bases). Germline V gene data show CDR1 as LNHDA and CDR2 as SQIVND (reference sequence). The CDR3 is 14 amino acids. The V and J ends lost 4 bases and 4 bases respectively, with 14 bases between them. The CDR3 bases are TGTGCCAGTAGTAACCCGGACAGATCTTACGAGCAGTACTTC. This sequence encodes CASSNPDRSYEQYF.

V and J are TRBV27 and TRBJ1-2; D is unclear. The V gene lost 6 bases and the J gene lost 1 base, with 18 bases spanning the gap. CDR1 is MNHEY, CDR2 SMNVEV, per germline (reference sequence). The CDR3 length is 16 residues. In DNA, the CDR3 is TGTGCCAGCAGCCCAACCTGGACTGAGTATAACTATGGCTACACCTTC. Translation gives CASSPTWTEYNYGYTF.

The chain recombines TRBV11-2 with TRBJ2-3, with D uncertain. The CDR3 covers 15 residues. Germline CDR1 is SGHAT and CDR2 is FQNNGV. Trimming stripped 1 base from V and 4 bases from J, with 12 bases between. The CDR3 sequence is CASSLGQFPPDTQYF. CDR3 nucleotide sequence: TGTGCCAGCAGCTTAGGTCAGTTTCCTCCAGATACGCAGTATTTT.

The J gene is TRBJ2-5, the V gene TRBV6-5; 13 nucleotides align to TRBD2. This CDR3 comprises 15 residues. J lost 7 bases, V lost 4 bases, and 6 bases had no gene match. Germline V CDR1 and CDR2: MNHEY, SVGAGI. The CDR3 sequence is CASSSRTSGSGTQYF. CDR3 sequence (DNA): TGTGCCAGCAGTTCTCGGACTAGCGGGAGTGGGACCCAGTACTTC.

The chain carries TRBV4-1 and TRBJ1-5; unclear D gene. The CDR3 loop spans 14 amino acids. Trimming removed 4 bases from V and 5 bases from J, with 12 bases in between. CDR1 MGHRA and CDR2 YSYEKL come from the germline V gene. CDR3 in DNA: TGCGCCAGCAGCCCAGGAACCGGCTATCAGCCCCAGCATTTT. Translation gives CASSPGTGYQPQHF.

The CDR3 nucleotides are TGTGCCAGCAGCCCGCTTCCAGGGGGCGGGAAGACCCAGTACTTC. Encoded protein: CASSPLPGGGKTQYF. This sequence joins TRBV11-2 and TRBJ2-5; TRBD1 matches 8 bases. Unmatched junction bases numbered 11, after V lost 5 bases and J lost 6 bases. Germline V gene data show CDR1 as SGHAT and CDR2 as FQNNGV. The CDR3 has 15 residues. The full variable domain, rest sourced from reference TRBV11-2 and TRBJ2-5, is EAGVAQSPRYKIIEKRQSVAFWCNPISGHATLYWYQQILGQGPKLLIQFQNNGVVDDSQLPKDRFSAERLKGVDSTLKIQPAKLEDSAVYLCASSPLPGGGKTQYFGPGTRLLVL.

The chain joins TRBV4-1 to TRBJ2-3; perhaps TRBD1 as D (6 bases). The CDR3 consists of 15 residues. Trimming removed 1 base from V and 0 bases from J, with 8 bases in between. Germline CDR1 reads MGHRA; CDR2 reads YSYEKL. For the CDR3, the DNA is TGCGCCAGCAGCCAAGCGGACAGCAGCACAGATACGCAGTATTTT. Its protein product is CASSQADSSTDTQYF.

The CDR3 loop is CASSETGTSTNEQFF. For the CDR3, the DNA is TGCGCCAGCAGTGAGACCGGGACTTCGACTAATGAGCAGTTCTTC. The J gene is TRBJ2-1, the V gene TRBV10-1, with D possibly being TRBD2 (6 bases). V dropped 2 bases and J dropped 7 bases, with 15 bases sitting between them. This CDR3 region has 15 residues. The germline V gene has CDR1 WNHNN and CDR2 SYGVQD (reference sequence).

The rearrangement uses TRBV5-6 and TRBJ2-7; 9 bases align to TRBD1. The CDR3 is 15 amino acids. Germline V gives CDR1 SGHDT, CDR2 YYEEEE. V trimming: 4 bases; J trimming: 3 bases; junction bases outside the gene matches: 8. The CDR3 nucleotides read TGTGCCAGCAGCGCGGGGACAGGGCCGATCTACGAGCAGTACTTC. Residues: CASSAGTGPIYEQYF.

This clone has a single count. The genes are TRBV7-9 and TRBJ1-4, with a weak D call TRBD1 (5 bases). CDR1 is SEHNR, CDR2 FQNEAQ, per germline (reference sequence). The V gene lost 1 base and the J gene lost 8 bases, with 14 bases spanning the gap. The CDR3 sequence is 15 residues long. CDR3: CASSLVEGMREKLFF. For the CDR3, the DNA is TGTGCCAGCAGCTTAGTAGAGGGGATGAGGGAAAAACTGTTTTTT.

The rearrangement joins TRBV9 to TRBJ2-1; 12 nucleotides line up with TRBD2. The CDR3 sequence is 19 residues long. The J segment lost 3 bases and the V segment lost 0 bases, leaving 10 bases of the junction unmatched. The germline CDR1 and CDR2 sequences are SGDLS and YYNGEE. The CDR3 DNA sequence: TGTGCCAGCAGCGTAGAGGGGGCTAGCGGGAGGGCCAACTACAATGAGCAGTTCTTC. Its translation: CASSVEGASGRANYNEQFF.

The rearrangement uses TRBV10-3 and TRBJ2-7; D may be TRBD1 (5 bases). V was shortened by 6 bases and J by 12 bases, with 21 bases between the two germline ends. Germline CDR1 is ENHRY and CDR2 is SYGVKD. The CDR3 length is 13 residues. CDR3 loop: CAIREPGPELTYF. The CDR3 region has the DNA TGTGCCATCAGGGAACCAGGGCCGGAGCTGACGTACTTC.

About this clone: Within the sample, other DNA sequences also encode this same CDR3. The V gene is TRBV29-1, the J gene TRBJ2-2, with 9 positions matching TRBD1. The CDR3 loop spans 15 amino acids. CDR1 SQVTM and CDR2 ANQGSEA come from the germline V gene. V lost 3 bases, J lost 6 bases, and 8 bases stayed unmatched. CDR3 loop: CSVDGGQGPSGELFF. The DNA of the CDR3 is TGCAGCGTTGATGGGGGACAGGGTCCGTCCGGGGAGCTGTTTTTT.

The chain joins TRBV4-1 to TRBJ2-7; D is perhaps TRBD1 (6 bases). This CDR3 comprises 16 residues. Trimming cost V 1 base and J 5 bases, with 18 bases left between them. CDR1 is MGHRA, CDR2 YSYEKL, per germline. The CDR3 protein is CASSQVIVQGTDEQYF. CDR3 nucleotides: TGCGCCAGCAGCCAAGTAATCGTACAGGGCACGGACGAGCAGTACTTC.

The chain links TRBV5-1 to TRBJ2-7, with TRBD1 matching over 7 bases. The germline CDR1 and CDR2 sequences are SGHRS and YFSETQ. Losses at the gene ends were 2 bases for V and 4 bases for J; bases not matched to a gene: 6. CDR3 length: 14 amino acids. CDR3 in DNA: TGCGCCAGCAGCTTAAACAGGGGATCTTACGAGCAGTACTTC. Encoded protein: CASSLNRGSYEQYF.

The rearrangement links TRBV7-9 to TRBJ1-2; D is unresolved. V was trimmed by 4 bases and J by 0 bases, leaving 12 bases between them. This CDR3 is built from 15 residues. From germline, CDR1 is SEHNR and CDR2 FQNEAQ (reference sequence). Here the CDR3 DNA reads TGTGCCAGCAGCTCAGTAGTTCAGACTAACTATGGCTACACCTTC. It codes for CASSSVVQTNYGYTF.

This clone was counted a few times. The chain employs TRBV7-9 and TRBJ2-1; 7 positions agree with TRBD2. With 1 base clipped from V and 5 bases from J, the junction kept 2 bases outside the gene matches. The V gene's germline CDR1 is SEHNR and CDR2 FQNEAQ (reference sequence). The CDR3 is 14 residues long. For the CDR3, the DNA is TGTGCCAGCAGCTTAGGCGGACTAGACAATGAGCAGTTCTTC. Protein product: CASSLGGLDNEQFF. The variable domain in full, with the rest retrieved from reference TRBV7-9 and TRBJ2-1, is DTGVSQNPRHKITKRGQNVTFRCDPISEHNRLYWYRQTLGQGPEFLTYFQNEAQLEKSRLLSDRFSAERPKGSFSTLEIQRTEQGDSAMYLCASSLGGLDNEQFFGPGTRLTVL.

This chain links TRBV5-6 with TRBJ2-7; 11 nucleotides match TRBD2. The CDR3 sequence is 17 residues long. Per the germline V gene, CDR1 is SGHDT and CDR2 is YYEEEE. V lost 0 bases, J lost 2 bases, and 7 bases stayed unmatched. CDR3 nucleotides: TGTGCCAGCAGCTTGGGACTAGCGGGGATGGGTACCTACGAGCAGTACTTC. Protein sequence: CASSLGLAGMGTYEQYF.

The genes are TRBV19 and TRBJ1-1; 7 bases agree with TRBD1. Germline assignment: CDR1 LNHDA and CDR2 SQIVND (reference sequence). With 9 bases clipped from V and 0 bases from J, the junction kept 7 bases outside the gene matches. The CDR3 sequence is 14 residues long. For the CDR3, the DNA is TGTGCCAGCGCAGGGGGAACCATGAACACTGAAGCTTTCTTT. It translates to CASAGGTMNTEAFF. Drawing the rest from reference TRBV19 and TRBJ1-1, the complete variable domain is DGGITQSPKYLFRKEGQNVTLSCEQNLNHDAMYWYRQDPGQGLRLIYYSQIVNDFQKGDIAEGYSVSREKKESFPLTVTSAQKNPTAFYLCASAGGTMNTEAFFGQGTRLTVV.

The chain joins TRBV25-1 to TRBJ1-1, with D unresolved. Per the germline V gene, CDR1 is MGHDK and CDR2 is SYGVNS. The V end was cut by 2 bases, the J end by 2 bases, with 12 bases between. CDR3 length equals 15 residues. CDR3 sequence: CASSEGIAHNTEAFF. The CDR3 nucleotides are TGTGCCAGCAGTGAAGGAATAGCACACAACACTGAAGCTTTCTTT.

V gene TRBV7-9 combines with J gene TRBJ2-3; TRBD2 aligns across 12 bases. The ends lost 7 bases at V and 0 bases at J; junction bases unmatched: 11. CDR3 size: 18 residues. From germline, CDR1 is SEHNR and CDR2 FQNEAQ (reference sequence). CDR3 nucleotide sequence: TGTGCCAGCAAGGGACTAGCGGGTTATCGCCCTAGCACAGATACGCAGTATTTT. This encodes CASKGLAGYRPSTDTQYF.

V gene TRBV28 combines with J gene TRBJ2-1; 13 positions agree with TRBD2. Per germline, CDR1 MDHEN and CDR2 SYDVKM. V was pared by 5 bases and J by 4 bases, with 8 bases of the junction left unmatched. There are 17 residues in the CDR3. The CDR3 DNA is TGTGCCAGCAGTCTGGGGACTAGCGGGAAGAGTTACAATGAGCAGTTCTTC. Its protein product is CASSLGTSGKSYNEQFF.

V gene TRBV7-9 combines with J gene TRBJ2-1; possibly TRBD2 for D (5 bases). Germline-derived CDR1 and CDR2 are SEHNR and FQNEAQ (reference sequence). The CDR3 totals 14 residues. Trimming removed 6 bases from V and 4 bases from J, with 13 bases in between. The chain's CDR3 is CASSPFGIYNEQFF. The CDR3 coding sequence is TGTGCCAGCAGTCCCTTCGGGATTTACAATGAGCAGTTCTTC. The full variable domain, rest sourced from reference TRBV7-9 and TRBJ2-1, is DTGVSQNPRHKITKRGQNVTFRCDPISEHNRLYWYRQTLGQGPEFLTYFQNEAQLEKSRLLSDRFSAERPKGSFSTLEIQRTEQGDSAMYLCASSPFGIYNEQFFGPGTRLTVL.

The rearrangement links TRBV6-5 to TRBJ2-1, with 8 bases matching TRBD1. In germline, CDR1 is MNHEY, CDR2 SVGAGI. V lost 6 bases, J lost 8 bases, and 12 bases stayed unmatched. The CDR3 is 15 amino acids. CDR3 in amino acids: CASRNSGGPLDEQFF. The CDR3 region has the DNA TGTGCCAGCAGGAATTCAGGGGGCCCTCTCGATGAGCAGTTCTTC.